These 3 T cell receptor beta chains were all obtained from the same sample, sequenced in a study of cytomegalovirus exposure and HLA in healthy donors. PCR primers comprised 60 Vbeta and 13 Jbeta primers. The protocol was immunoSEQ multiplex PCR, while the TCRdb copy is restricted to in-frame clones and leaves out a portion. The repertoire has more than 150,000 clones, 75% to 90% of them found once; the top ten carry 1.5%. The sequenced sample consisted of PBMCs. These receptors were obtained from a woman aged 18-30 years in good health and CMV-seronegative.

V usage is TRBV18 and J usage is TRBJ1-5; TRBD1 matches 9 bases. Germline trimming cut 1 base from V and 2 bases from J; bases unmatched to any gene: 0. Germline V lookup: CDR1 KGHSH, CDR2 LQKENI. The CDR3 contains 15 residues. The CDR3 is CASSPRTGGNQPQHF. CDR3 nucleotides: TGTGCCAGCTCACCACGGACAGGGGGCAATCAGCCCCAGCATTTT.

The chain joins TRBV10-3 to TRBJ2-7; a possible D gene is TRBD2 (6 bases). Deletions cut 2 bases from V and 3 bases from J, with 23 bases between. The CDR3 extends over 18 amino acids. In germline, CDR1 is ENHRY, CDR2 SYGVKD. The CDR3 DNA follows: TGTGCCATCAGTGAGGGGGGAAGGGGAGGCGGTAGGATCTACGAGCAGTACTTC. Its translation: CAISEGGRGGGRIYEQYF.

The chain carries TRBV28 and TRBJ2-1; 8 bases line up with TRBD2. Germline-derived CDR1 and CDR2 are MDHEN and SYDVKM. Trimming at V came to 5 bases and at J to 8 bases, leaving 11 bases not matched to a gene. This CDR3 has 15 amino acids. The CDR3 bases are TGTGCCAGCAGTCCCGGGGGGGGTCTGGGCGATGAGCAGTTCTTC. Amino acids: CASSPGGGLGDEQFF. Based on the CDR3 plus reference TRBV28 and TRBJ2-1, the full variable domain is DVKVTQSSRYLVKRTGEKVFLECVQDMDHENMFWYRQDPGLGLRLIYFSYDVKMKEKGDIPEGYSVSREKKERFSLILESASTNQTSMYLCASSPGGGLGDEQFFGPGTRLTVL.